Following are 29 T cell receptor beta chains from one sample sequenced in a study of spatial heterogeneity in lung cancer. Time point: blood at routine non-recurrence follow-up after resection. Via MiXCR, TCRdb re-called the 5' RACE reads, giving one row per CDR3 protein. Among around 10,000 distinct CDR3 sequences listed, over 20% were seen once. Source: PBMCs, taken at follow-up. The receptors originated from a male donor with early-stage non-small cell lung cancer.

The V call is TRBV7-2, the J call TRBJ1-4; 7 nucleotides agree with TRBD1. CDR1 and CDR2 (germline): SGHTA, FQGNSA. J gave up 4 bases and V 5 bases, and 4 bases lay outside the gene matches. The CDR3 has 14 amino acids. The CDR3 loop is CASSATGINEKLFF. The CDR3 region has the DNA TGTGCCAGCAGCGCGACAGGGATTAATGAAAAACTGTTTTTT.

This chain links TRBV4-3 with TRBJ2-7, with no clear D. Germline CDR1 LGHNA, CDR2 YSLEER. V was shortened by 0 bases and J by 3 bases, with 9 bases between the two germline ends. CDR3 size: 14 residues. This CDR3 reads CASSQDLQLYEQYF. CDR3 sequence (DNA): TGCGCCAGCAGCCAAGATTTGCAGCTCTACGAGCAGTACTTC.

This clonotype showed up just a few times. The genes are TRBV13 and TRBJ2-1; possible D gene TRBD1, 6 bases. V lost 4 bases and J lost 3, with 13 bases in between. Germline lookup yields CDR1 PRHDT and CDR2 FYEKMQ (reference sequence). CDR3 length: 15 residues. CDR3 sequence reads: CASSYRDTRYNEQFF. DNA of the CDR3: TGTGCCAGCAGCTACCGGGACACCCGCTACAATGAGCAGTTCTTC.

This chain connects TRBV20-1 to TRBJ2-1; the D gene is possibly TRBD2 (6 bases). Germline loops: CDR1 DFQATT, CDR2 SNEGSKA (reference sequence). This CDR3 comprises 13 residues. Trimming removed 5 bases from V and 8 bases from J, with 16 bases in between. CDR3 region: CSAPITSMDEQFF. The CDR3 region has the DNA TGCAGTGCTCCAATTACTAGCATGGATGAGCAGTTCTTC.

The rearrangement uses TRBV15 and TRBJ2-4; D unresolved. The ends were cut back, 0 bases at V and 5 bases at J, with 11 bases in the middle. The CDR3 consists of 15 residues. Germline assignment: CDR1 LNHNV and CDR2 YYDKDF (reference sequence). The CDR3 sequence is CATSRDGRVENIQYF. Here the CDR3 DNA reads TGTGCCACCAGCAGAGATGGACGGGTAGAAAACATTCAGTACTTC.

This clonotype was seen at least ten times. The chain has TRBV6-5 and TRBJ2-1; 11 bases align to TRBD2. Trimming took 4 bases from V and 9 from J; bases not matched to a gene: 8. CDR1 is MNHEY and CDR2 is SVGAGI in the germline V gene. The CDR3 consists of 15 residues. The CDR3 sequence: CASSLTSGALSEQFF. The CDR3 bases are TGTGCCAGCAGTTTGACTAGCGGGGCCCTTAGTGAGCAGTTCTTC.

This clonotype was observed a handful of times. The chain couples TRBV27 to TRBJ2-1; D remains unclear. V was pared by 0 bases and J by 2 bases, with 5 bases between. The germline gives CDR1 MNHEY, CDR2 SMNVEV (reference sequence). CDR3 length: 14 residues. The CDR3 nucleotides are TGTGCCAGCAGTTTATCTAGTCCCTACAATGAGCAGTTCTTC. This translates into CASSLSSPYNEQFF.

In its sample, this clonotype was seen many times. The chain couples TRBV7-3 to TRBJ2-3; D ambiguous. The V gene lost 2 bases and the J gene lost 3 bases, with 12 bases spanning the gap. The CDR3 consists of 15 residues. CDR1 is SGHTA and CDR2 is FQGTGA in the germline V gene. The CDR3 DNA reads TGTGCCAGCAGCTTACTGGGGTCCAGGACAGATACGCAGTATTTT. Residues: CASSLLGSRTDTQYF.

The CDR3 nucleotides are TGTGCCAGCAGCTCCGCCGGAGTGGCCCTCCACTTT. It is translated as CASSSAGVALHF. The rearrangement uses TRBV7-6 and TRBJ1-6, with no clear D. V was trimmed by 4 bases and J by 14 bases, leaving 12 bases between them. The CDR3 is 12 residues long. CDR1 is SGHVS and CDR2 is FNYEAQ in the germline V gene.

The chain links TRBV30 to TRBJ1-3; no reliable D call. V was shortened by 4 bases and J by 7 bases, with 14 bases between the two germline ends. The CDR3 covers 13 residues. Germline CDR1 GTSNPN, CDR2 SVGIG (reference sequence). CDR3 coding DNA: TGTGCCTGGATTGACAAGTCCCGGAACACCATATATTTT. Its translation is CAWIDKSRNTIYF.

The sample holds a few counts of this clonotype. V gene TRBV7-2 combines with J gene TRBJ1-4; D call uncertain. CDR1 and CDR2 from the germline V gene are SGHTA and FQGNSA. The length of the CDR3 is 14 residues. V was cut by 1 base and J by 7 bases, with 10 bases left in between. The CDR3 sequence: CASSLGQEREKLFF. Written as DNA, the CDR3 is TGTGCCAGCAGCTTAGGCCAGGAACGTGAAAAACTGTTTTTT.

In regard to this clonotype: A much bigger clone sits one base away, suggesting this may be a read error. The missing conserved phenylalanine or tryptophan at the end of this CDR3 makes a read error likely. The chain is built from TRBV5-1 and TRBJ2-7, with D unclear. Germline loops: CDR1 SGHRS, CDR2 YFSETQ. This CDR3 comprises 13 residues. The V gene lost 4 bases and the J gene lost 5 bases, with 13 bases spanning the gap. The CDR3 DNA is TGCGCCAGCAGCAGCAGCGCGGCAAACGAGCAGTACTCC. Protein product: CASSSSAANEQYS.

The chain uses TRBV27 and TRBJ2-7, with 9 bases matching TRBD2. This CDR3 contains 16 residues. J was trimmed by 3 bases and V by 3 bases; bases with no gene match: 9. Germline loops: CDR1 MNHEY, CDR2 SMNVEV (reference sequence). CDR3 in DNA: TGTGCCAGCAGTTTGGGAGGCGGGAGGGTATTCTACGAGCAGTACTTC. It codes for CASSLGGGRVFYEQYF.

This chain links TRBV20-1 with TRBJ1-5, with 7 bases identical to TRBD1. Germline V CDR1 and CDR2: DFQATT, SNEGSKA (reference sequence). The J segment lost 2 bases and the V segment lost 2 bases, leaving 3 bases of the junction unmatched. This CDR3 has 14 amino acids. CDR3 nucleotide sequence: TGCAGTGCTAGACGGGACAGCCGCAATCAGCCCCAGCATTTT. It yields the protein CSARRDSRNQPQHF.

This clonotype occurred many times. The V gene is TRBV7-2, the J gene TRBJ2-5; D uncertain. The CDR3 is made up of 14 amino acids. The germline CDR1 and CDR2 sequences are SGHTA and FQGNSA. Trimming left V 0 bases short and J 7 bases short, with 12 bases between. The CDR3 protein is CASSLALSKGTQYF. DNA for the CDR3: TGTGCCAGCAGCTTAGCATTATCCAAGGGGACCCAGTACTTC.

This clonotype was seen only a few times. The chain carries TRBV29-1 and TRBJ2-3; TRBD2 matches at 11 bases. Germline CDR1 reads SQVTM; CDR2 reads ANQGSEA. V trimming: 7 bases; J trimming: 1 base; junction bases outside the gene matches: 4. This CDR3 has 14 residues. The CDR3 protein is CSAMTSGGTDTQYF. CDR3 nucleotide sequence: TGCAGCGCCATGACTAGCGGGGGCACAGATACGCAGTATTTT.

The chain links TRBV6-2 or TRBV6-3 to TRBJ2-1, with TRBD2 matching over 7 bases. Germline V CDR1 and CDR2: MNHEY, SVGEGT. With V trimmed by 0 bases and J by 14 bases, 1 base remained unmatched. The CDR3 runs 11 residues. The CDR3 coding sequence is TGTGCCAGCAGTTACTCGGGGGGGGAGTTCTTC. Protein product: CASSYSGGEFF.

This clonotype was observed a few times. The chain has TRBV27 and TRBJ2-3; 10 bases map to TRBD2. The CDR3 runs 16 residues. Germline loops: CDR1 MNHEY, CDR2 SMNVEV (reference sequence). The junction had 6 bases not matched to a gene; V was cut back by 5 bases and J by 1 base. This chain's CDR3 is CASSGNTSGGTDTQYF. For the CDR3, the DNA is TGTGCCAGCAGTGGGAACACTAGCGGGGGCACAGATACGCAGTATTTT.

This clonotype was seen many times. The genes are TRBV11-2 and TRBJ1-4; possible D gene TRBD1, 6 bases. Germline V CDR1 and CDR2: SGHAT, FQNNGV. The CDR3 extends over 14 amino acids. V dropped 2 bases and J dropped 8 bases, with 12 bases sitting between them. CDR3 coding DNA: TGTGCCAGCAGCTTACAGGGGATGAGGGAAAAACTGTTTTTT. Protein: CASSLQGMREKLFF.

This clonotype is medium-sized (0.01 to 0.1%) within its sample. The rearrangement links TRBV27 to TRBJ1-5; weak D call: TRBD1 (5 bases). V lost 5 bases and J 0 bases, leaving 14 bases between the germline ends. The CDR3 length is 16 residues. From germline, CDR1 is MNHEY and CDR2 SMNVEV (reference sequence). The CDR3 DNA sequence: TGTGCCAGCAGTATAGATCGACAGTATAGCAATCAGCCCCAGCATTTT. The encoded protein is CASSIDRQYSNQPQHF.

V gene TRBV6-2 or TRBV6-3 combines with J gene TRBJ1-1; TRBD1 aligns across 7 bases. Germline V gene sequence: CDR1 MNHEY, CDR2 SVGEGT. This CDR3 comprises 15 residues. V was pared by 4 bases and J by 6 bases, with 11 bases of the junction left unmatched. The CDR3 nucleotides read TGTGCCAGCAGTTTACCGACAGGGACGGTCGCTGAAGCTTTCTTT. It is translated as CASSLPTGTVAEAFF.

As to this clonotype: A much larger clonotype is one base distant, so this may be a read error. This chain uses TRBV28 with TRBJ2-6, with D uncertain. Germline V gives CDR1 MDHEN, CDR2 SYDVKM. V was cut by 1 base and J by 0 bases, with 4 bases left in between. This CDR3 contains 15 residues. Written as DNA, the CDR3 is TGTGCCAGCAGTTTATACATCTCTGGGGCCAACGTCCTGACTTTC. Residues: CASSLYISGANVLTF. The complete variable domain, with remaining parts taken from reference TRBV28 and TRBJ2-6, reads DVKVTQSSRYLVKRTGEKVFLECVQDMDHENMFWYRQDPGLGLRLIYFSYDVKMKEKGDIPEGYSVSREKKERFSLILESASTNQTSMYLCASSLYISGANVLTFGAGSRLTVL.

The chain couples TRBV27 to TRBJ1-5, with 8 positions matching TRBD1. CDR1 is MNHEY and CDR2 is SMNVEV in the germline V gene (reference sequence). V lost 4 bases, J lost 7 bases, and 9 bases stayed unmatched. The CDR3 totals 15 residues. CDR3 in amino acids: CASSSLDRDRQPQHF. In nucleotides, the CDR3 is TGTGCCAGCAGTTCCCTGGACAGGGACCGCCAGCCCCAGCATTTT.

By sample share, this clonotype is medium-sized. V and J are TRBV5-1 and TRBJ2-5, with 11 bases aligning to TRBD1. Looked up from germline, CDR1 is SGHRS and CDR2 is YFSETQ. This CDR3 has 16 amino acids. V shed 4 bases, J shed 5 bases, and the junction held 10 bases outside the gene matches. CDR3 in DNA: TGCGCCAGCAGCAGGAGGACAGGGGGCGAGGGGGAGACCCAGTACTTC. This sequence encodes CASSRRTGGEGETQYF.

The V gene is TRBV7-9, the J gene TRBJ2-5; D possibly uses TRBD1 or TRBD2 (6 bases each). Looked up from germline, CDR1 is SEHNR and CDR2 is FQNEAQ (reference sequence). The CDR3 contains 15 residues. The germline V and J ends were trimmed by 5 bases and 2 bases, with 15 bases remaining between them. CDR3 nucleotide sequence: TGTGCCAGCAGCCGAGGCGGGACACAACAAGAGACCCAGTACTTC. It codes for CASSRGGTQQETQYF.

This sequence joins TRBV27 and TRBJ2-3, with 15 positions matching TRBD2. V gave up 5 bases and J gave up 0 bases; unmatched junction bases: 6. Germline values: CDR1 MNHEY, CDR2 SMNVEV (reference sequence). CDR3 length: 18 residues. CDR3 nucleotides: TGTGCCAGCAGTCTCGGACTAGCGGGAGGGCGAAGCACAGATACGCAGTATTTT. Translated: CASSLGLAGGRSTDTQYF.

CDR3 sequence reads: CSAQTGTGYGGYTF. DNA of the CDR3: TGCAGTGCGCAGACCGGGACAGGGTATGGAGGCTACACCTTC. The chain combines TRBV20-1 with TRBJ1-2; TRBD1 aligns across 9 bases. Per germline, CDR1 DFQATT and CDR2 SNEGSKA (reference sequence). Trimming at V came to 6 bases and at J to 8 bases, leaving 13 bases not matched to a gene. The length of the CDR3 is 14 residues.

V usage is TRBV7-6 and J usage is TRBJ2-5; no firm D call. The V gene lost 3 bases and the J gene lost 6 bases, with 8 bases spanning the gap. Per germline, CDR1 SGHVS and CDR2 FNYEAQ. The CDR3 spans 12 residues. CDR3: CASSLRFKTQYF. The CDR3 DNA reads TGTGCCAGCAGCTTGAGGTTTAAGACCCAGTACTTC. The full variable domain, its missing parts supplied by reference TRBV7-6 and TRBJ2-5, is GAGVSQSPRYKVTKRGQDVALRCDPISGHVSLYWYRQALGQGPEFLTYFNYEAQQDKSGLPNDRFSAERPEGSISTLTIQRTEQRDSAMYRCASSLRFKTQYFGPGTRLLVL.

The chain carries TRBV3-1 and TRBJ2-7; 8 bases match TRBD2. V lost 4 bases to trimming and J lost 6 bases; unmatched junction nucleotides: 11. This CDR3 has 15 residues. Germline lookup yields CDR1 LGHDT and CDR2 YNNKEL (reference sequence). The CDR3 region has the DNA TGTGCCAGCAGCCTGGGGAGCGGGAGCGGGGGCGAGCAGTACTTC. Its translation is CASSLGSGSGGEQYF.